This passage covers 12 T cell receptor beta chains from one sample sequenced in a study of response to subunit inactivated influenza vaccine. Each CDR3 protein is one row after TCRdb ran MiXCR on the RT-PCR reads. Among some 500,000 distinct CDR3 sequences, about 25% were seen once, and the ten largest hold over 1.5%. Sample: CD4+ T cells sorted from PBMCs, taken less than 6 days after vaccination. These receptors were obtained from a man in his fifties or sixties who received an inactivated influenza vaccine.

The V and J genes are TRBV10-1 and TRBJ1-2, with D maybe TRBD1 (5 bases). With 4 bases removed from V and 5 bases from J, the gap between germline ends came to 23 bases. Germline lookup yields CDR1 WNHNN and CDR2 SYGVQD (reference sequence). This CDR3 has 17 residues. As DNA, the CDR3 is TGCGCCAGCAGTGCGTTGTCCAGGGAAATTCTTCGGTATGGCTACACCTTC. Translated: CASSALSREILRYGYTF.

This chain joins TRBV7-2 and TRBJ1-6; 8 nucleotides match TRBD1. The junction had 3 bases not matched to a gene; V was cut back by 4 bases and J by 7 bases. The CDR3 has 14 amino acids. Germline assignment: CDR1 SGHTA and CDR2 FQGNSA. CDR3 bases: TGTGCCAGCAGCTCCCGACAGGGGAATTCACCCCTCCACTTT. Translated: CASSSRQGNSPLHF.

The chain couples TRBV5-1 to TRBJ2-1; D ambiguous. Looked up from germline, CDR1 is SGHRS and CDR2 is YFSETQ. The CDR3 is made up of 14 amino acids. With 1 base removed from V and 4 bases from J, the gap between germline ends came to 9 bases. The CDR3 sequence is CASSLLQRYNEQFF. CDR3 nucleotides: TGCGCCAGCAGCTTGTTGCAAAGATACAATGAGCAGTTCTTC.

The chain employs TRBV7-3 and TRBJ2-2; TRBD2 might be the D (5 bases). CDR1 and CDR2 (germline): SGHTA, FQGTGA. Trimming shortened V by 0 bases and J by 6 bases, and 17 bases separated the two germline ends. The CDR3 totals 17 residues. For the CDR3, the DNA is TGTGCCAGCAGCTTAACTGGAGGAGCGAGGGCCTCCGGGGAGCTGTTTTTT. This sequence encodes CASSLTGGARASGELFF.

The rearrangement links TRBV7-9 to TRBJ2-2; a possible D gene is TRBD2 (5 bases). The CDR3 has 14 amino acids. Trimming removed 7 bases at V and 4 bases at J, with 13 bases between. Germline V gives CDR1 SEHNR, CDR2 FQNEAQ (reference sequence). The CDR3 coding sequence is TGTGCCAGCAACGAGGACTTCTCCACCGGGGAGCTGTTTTTT. Amino acids: CASNEDFSTGELFF.

V is TRBV10-3 and J is TRBJ1-3; no reliable D call. The V gene lost 8 bases and the J gene lost 4 bases, with 12 bases spanning the gap. Germline CDR1 and CDR2: ENHRY and SYGVKD. The CDR3 is made up of 13 amino acids. CDR3 in amino acids: CAIAKRSGNTIYF. For the CDR3, the DNA is TGTGCCATCGCTAAACGGTCCGGAAACACCATATATTTT.

The rearrangement joins TRBV7-9 to TRBJ2-1; 11 bases are shared with TRBD1. The ends lost 5 bases at V and 5 bases at J; junction bases unmatched: 8. The CDR3 loop spans 16 amino acids. Germline CDR1 SEHNR, CDR2 FQNEAQ (reference sequence). The CDR3 nucleotides are TGTGCCAGCAGCGCCGTCCGGGACAGGGGGGACAATGAGCAGTTCTTC. Amino acids: CASSAVRDRGDNEQFF. The full variable domain, its missing parts supplied by reference TRBV7-9 and TRBJ2-1, is DTGVSQNPRHKITKRGQNVTFRCDPISEHNRLYWYRQTLGQGPEFLTYFQNEAQLEKSRLLSDRFSAERPKGSFSTLEIQRTEQGDSAMYLCASSAVRDRGDNEQFFGPGTRLTVL.

The chain couples TRBV15 to TRBJ2-7; possibly TRBD1 for D (6 bases). Trimming stripped 1 base from V and 2 bases from J, with 18 bases between. Looked up from germline, CDR1 is LNHNV and CDR2 is YYDKDF (reference sequence). The CDR3 is made up of 17 amino acids. The CDR3 spells CATSRGGGGRVTYEQYF. The DNA for the CDR3 is TGTGCCACCAGCAGAGGAGGTGGGGGCAGGGTGACCTACGAGCAGTACTTC.

The gene calls are TRBV5-1 and TRBJ2-1; 10 bases are a match to TRBD2. This CDR3 has 15 residues. Germline V gene sequence: CDR1 SGHRS, CDR2 YFSETQ. The V segment lost 4 bases and the J segment 4 bases; nucleotides outside the gene matches: 5. CDR3 region: CASSVGTSVYNEQFF. For the CDR3, the DNA is TGCGCCAGCAGCGTAGGGACTAGCGTATACAATGAGCAGTTCTTC.

The chain couples TRBV29-1 to TRBJ2-6; D gene unclear. The germline V gene encodes CDR1 SQVTM and CDR2 ANQGSEA. Trimming stripped 4 bases from V and 0 bases from J, with 7 bases between. This CDR3 comprises 14 residues. DNA of the CDR3: TGCAGCGTTGGCATGGACTCTGGGGCCAACGTCCTGACTTTC. As protein: CSVGMDSGANVLTF.

The chain couples TRBV24-1 to TRBJ2-1; 10 bases align to TRBD2. With V trimmed by 3 bases and J by 7 bases, 8 bases remained unmatched. This CDR3 is 16 amino acids long. The germline V gene has CDR1 KGHDR and CDR2 SFDVKD. Written as DNA, the CDR3 is TGTGCCACCAGTGATGGGGATGGGACTAGCGAAAATGAGCAGTTCTTC. Translated, it gives CATSDGDGTSENEQFF.

This clonotype was seen a handful of times. The gene calls are TRBV12-3 or TRBV12-4 and TRBJ2-5, with D possibly being TRBD1 or TRBD2 (5 bases each). This CDR3 spans 15 amino acids. Trimming pared 4 bases from V and 5 bases from J, leaving 17 bases between. CDR3 residues: CASSYPEGKGETQYF. CDR3 nucleotides: TGTGCCAGCAGTTACCCAGAGGGGAAGGGGGAGACCCAGTACTTC.